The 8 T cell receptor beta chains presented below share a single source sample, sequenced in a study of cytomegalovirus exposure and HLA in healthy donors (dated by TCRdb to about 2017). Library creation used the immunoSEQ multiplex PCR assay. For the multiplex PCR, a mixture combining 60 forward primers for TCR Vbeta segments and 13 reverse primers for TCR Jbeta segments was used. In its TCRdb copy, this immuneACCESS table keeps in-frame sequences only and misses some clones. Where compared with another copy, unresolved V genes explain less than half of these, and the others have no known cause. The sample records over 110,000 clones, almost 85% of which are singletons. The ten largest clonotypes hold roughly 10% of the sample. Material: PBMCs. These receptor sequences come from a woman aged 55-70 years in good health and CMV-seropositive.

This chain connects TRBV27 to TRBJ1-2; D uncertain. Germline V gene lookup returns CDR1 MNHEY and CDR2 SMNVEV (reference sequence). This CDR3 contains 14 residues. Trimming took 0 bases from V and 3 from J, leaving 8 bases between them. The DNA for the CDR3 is TGTGCCAGCAGTTTATCTTGGGCCCACTATGGCTACACCTTC. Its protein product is CASSLSWAHYGYTF.

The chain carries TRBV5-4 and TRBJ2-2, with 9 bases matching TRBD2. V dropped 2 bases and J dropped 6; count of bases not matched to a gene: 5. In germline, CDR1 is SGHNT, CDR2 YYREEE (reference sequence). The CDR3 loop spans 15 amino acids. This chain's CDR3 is CASSFAGGHPGELFF. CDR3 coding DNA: TGTGCCAGCAGCTTCGCGGGAGGGCATCCCGGGGAGCTGTTTTTT.

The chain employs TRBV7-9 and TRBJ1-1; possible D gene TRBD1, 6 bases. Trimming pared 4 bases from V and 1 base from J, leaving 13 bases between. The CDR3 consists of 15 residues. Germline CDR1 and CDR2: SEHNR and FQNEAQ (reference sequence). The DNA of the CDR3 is TGTGCCAGCAGCTCAGCAGGGGTATGGAACACTGAAGCTTTCTTT. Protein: CASSSAGVWNTEAFF.

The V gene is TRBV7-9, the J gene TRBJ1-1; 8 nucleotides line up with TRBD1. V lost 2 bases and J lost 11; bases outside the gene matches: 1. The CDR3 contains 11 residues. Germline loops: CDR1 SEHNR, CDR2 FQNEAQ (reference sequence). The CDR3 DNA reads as TGTGCCAGCAGCTTACAGGGGGCGGCTTTCTTT. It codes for CASSLQGAAFF.

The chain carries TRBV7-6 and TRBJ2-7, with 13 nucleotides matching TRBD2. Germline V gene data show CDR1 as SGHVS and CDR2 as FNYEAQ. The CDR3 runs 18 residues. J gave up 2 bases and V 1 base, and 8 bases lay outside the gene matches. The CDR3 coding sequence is TGTGCCAGCAGCTTAGGGCCCCCACTAGCGGGAGGGCCCTACGAGCAGTACTTC. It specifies CASSLGPPLAGGPYEQYF.

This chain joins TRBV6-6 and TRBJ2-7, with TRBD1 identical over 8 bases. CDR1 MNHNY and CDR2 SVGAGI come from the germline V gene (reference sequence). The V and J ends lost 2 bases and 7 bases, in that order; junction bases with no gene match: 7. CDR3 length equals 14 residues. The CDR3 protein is CASSYAQGAREQYF. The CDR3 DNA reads TGTGCCAGCAGTTACGCTCAGGGGGCGAGGGAGCAGTACTTC.

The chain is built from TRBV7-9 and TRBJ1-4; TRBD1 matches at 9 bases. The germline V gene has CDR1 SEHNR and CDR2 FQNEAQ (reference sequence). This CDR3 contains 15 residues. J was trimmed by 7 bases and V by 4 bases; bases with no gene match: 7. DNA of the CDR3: TGTGCCAGCAGCTCACCGGGGACAGGGTCTGAAAAACTGTTTTTT. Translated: CASSSPGTGSEKLFF.

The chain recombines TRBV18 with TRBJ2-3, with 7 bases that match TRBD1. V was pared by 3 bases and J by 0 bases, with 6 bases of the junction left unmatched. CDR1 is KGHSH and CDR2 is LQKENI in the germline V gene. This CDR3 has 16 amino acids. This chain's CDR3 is CASSPRQGSSTDTQYF. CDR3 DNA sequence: TGTGCCAGCTCACCTCGACAGGGATCTAGCACAGATACGCAGTATTTT.